The next 8 T cell receptor beta chains were all read from a single sample in a study of CD4+ T cells in melanoma. Assay: immunoSEQ multiplex PCR; the TCRdb copy retains only in-frame clones and omits some. Of some 120,000 clones listed, about 92% are singletons. The sequencing sample was made of peripheral blood. The receptors originated from a human donor with melanoma.

The chain couples TRBV5-4 to TRBJ2-2; no clear D. Trimming stripped 5 bases from V and 1 base from J, with 6 bases between. Germline lookup yields CDR1 SGHNT and CDR2 YYREEE (reference sequence). The CDR3 is 13 residues long. CDR3 residues: CASSTMNTGELFF. DNA for the CDR3: TGTGCCAGCAGTACTATGAACACCGGGGAGCTGTTTTTT.

The chain couples TRBV7-3 to TRBJ2-1; 7 bases map to TRBD2. Germline V CDR1 and CDR2: SGHTA, FQGTGA. The CDR3 loop spans 13 amino acids. The V gene end was trimmed by 5 bases and the J gene end by 7 bases; junction bases not matched to a gene: 5. Here the CDR3 DNA reads TGTGCCAGCAGCCACGGGGGAGGGAATGAGCAGTTCTTC. It codes for CASSHGGGNEQFF.

V gene TRBV28 combines with J gene TRBJ2-7, with TRBD1 identical over 7 bases. The CDR3 runs to 14 residues. Trimming removed 6 bases from V and 4 bases from J; junction bases left unmatched: 9. Germline CDR1 reads MDHEN; CDR2 reads SYDVKM. CDR3 protein: CASRPTGSRYEQYF. The CDR3 nucleotides are TGTGCCAGCAGGCCGACAGGGTCCCGTTACGAGCAGTACTTC.

V and J are TRBV2 and TRBJ2-7; 9 bases map to TRBD1. CDR1 and CDR2 (germline): SNHLY, FYNNEI. The CDR3 totals 12 residues. With 8 bases clipped from V and 4 bases from J, the junction kept 3 bases outside the gene matches. The DNA of the CDR3 is TGTGCCAGCGGCGGGACAGGGTACGAGCAGTACTTC. This encodes CASGGTGYEQYF.

The chain couples TRBV14 to TRBJ2-5; a weak D match, TRBD2 (5 bases). With 1 base removed from V and 7 bases from J, the gap between germline ends came to 13 bases. The V gene's germline CDR1 is SGHDN and CDR2 FVKESK. The CDR3 consists of 14 residues. CDR3 nucleotides: TGTGCCAGCAGCCAAGGGCTAGCCGTCTCGACCCAGTACTTC. It yields the protein CASSQGLAVSTQYF.

The rearrangement joins TRBV30 to TRBJ1-4; TRBD1 matches 7 bases. This CDR3 contains 14 residues. Germline loops: CDR1 GTSNPN, CDR2 SVGIG (reference sequence). Trimming took 0 bases from V and 10 from J; bases not matched to a gene: 8. CDR3 region: CAWSVDREKGKLFF. The DNA of the CDR3 is TGTGCCTGGAGTGTCGACAGGGAGAAGGGAAAACTGTTTTTT.

The chain couples TRBV7-9 to TRBJ2-6; D not resolved. This CDR3 has 15 residues. V was trimmed by 1 base and J by 2 bases, leaving 6 bases between them. In germline, CDR1 is SEHNR, CDR2 FQNEAQ (reference sequence). For the CDR3, the DNA is TGTGCCAGCAGCTTAGATGCTCCTGGGGCCAACGTCCTGACTTTC. It codes for CASSLDAPGANVLTF.

V and J are TRBV2 and TRBJ2-3, with 11 bases identical to TRBD2. Per germline, CDR1 SNHLY and CDR2 FYNNEI. The CDR3 runs to 15 residues. Losses at the gene ends were 4 bases for V and 6 bases for J; bases not matched to a gene: 6. CDR3 sequence: CASSVDSGREDTQYF. In DNA form, the CDR3 reads TGTGCCAGCAGTGTCGATAGCGGGAGGGAGGATACGCAGTATTTT.